The 26 T cell receptor beta chains listed next were all sequenced from one sample in a study of blood T cell repertoires in COVID-19 (dated by TCRdb to 2020 to 2022). Libraries were made using the immunoSEQ multiplex PCR assay. TCRdb's version of the immuneACCESS table is confined to in-frame rearrangements and falls short of the full clone set. An unresolved V gene accounts for under half of the shortfall where checked; the remainder is of unknown origin. Here the sample has about 100,000 clones; approximately 80% occur a single time. The top ten clones comprise roughly 12% of the sample. The sample taken for sequencing was peripheral blood. These receptors came from a man aged 50 to 59 with active or convalescent COVID-19.

With respect to this clone: At one of its ends the junction is not consistent with the germline gene, which may arise from a read error. The chain combines TRBV2 with TRBJ2-7, with 7 nucleotides matching TRBD2. Looked up from germline, CDR1 is SNHLY and CDR2 is FYNNEI. There are 15 residues in the CDR3. The CDR3 here is CASRKEAGVSNEQYF. The CDR3 DNA sequence: TGTGCCAGCAGAAAAGAGGCGGGAGTCTCCAACGAGCAGTACTTC.

This chain joins TRBV3-1 (or the pseudogene TRBV3-2) and TRBJ2-7; TRBD1 agrees at 12 bases. CDR3 length equals 18 residues. V shed 4 bases, J shed 2 bases, and the junction held 12 bases outside the gene matches. CDR1 is LGHDT and CDR2 is YNNKEL in the germline V gene (reference sequence). CDR3 sequence: CASSPRDRGLVETYEQYF. In DNA form, the CDR3 reads TGTGCCAGCAGCCCACGGGACAGGGGGCTAGTAGAGACCTACGAGCAGTACTTC.

This clone was found a few times. The rearrangement links TRBV2 to TRBJ2-1; perhaps TRBD2 as D (5 bases). The CDR3 length is 13 residues. Per the germline V gene, CDR1 is SNHLY and CDR2 is FYNNEI. The ends were cut back, 11 bases at V and 0 bases at J, with 11 bases in the middle. Written as DNA, the CDR3 is TGTGCCGGGCGGGCGTACTCCTACAATGAGCAGTTCTTC. Protein: CAGRAYSYNEQFF.

A single count supports this clone. The rearrangement uses TRBV7-9 and TRBJ1-4, with 8 positions matching TRBD1. Germline lookup yields CDR1 SEHNR and CDR2 FQNEAQ (reference sequence). V lost 4 bases, J lost 10 bases, and 11 bases stayed unmatched. There are 15 residues in the CDR3. The CDR3 loop reads CASSYTGGDYGKLFF. The CDR3 region has the DNA TGTGCCAGCAGCTATACAGGGGGGGATTACGGAAAACTGTTTTTT.

The chain uses TRBV9 and TRBJ2-1, with D possibly being TRBD1 (6 bases). The CDR3 runs to 15 residues. Germline V gene sequence: CDR1 SGDLS, CDR2 YYNGEE. V was shortened by 3 bases and J by 10 bases, with 20 bases between the two germline ends. The DNA of the CDR3 is TGTGCCAGCAGCGCTTCAGTGGGGGCCCAGGGGGAGCAGTTCTTC. This encodes CASSASVGAQGEQFF.

This clone was seen once. This chain joins TRBV7-6 and TRBJ2-2; D gene ambiguous. With 5 bases removed from V and 0 bases from J, the gap between germline ends came to 13 bases. Germline-derived CDR1 and CDR2 are SGHVS and FNYEAQ. The CDR3 spans 16 residues. In DNA, the CDR3 is TGTGCCAGCAGCCCCCCGGGTCCCCCGAACACCGGGGAGCTGTTTTTT. This translates into CASSPPGPPNTGELFF.

CDR3 amino acids: CASSLILGGEIDGYTF. CDR3 coding DNA: TGTGCCAGCAGTTTGATCCTAGGAGGGGAAATCGATGGCTACACCTTC. This rearrangement joins TRBV28 to TRBJ1-2; possibly TRBD1 for D (5 bases). Germline V lookup: CDR1 MDHEN, CDR2 SYDVKM. The CDR3 spans 16 residues. Trimming shortened V by 3 bases and J by 6 bases, and 20 bases separated the two germline ends.

The chain is built from TRBV28 and TRBJ1-2; D possibly corresponds to TRBD1 (6 bases). CDR1 and CDR2 (germline): MDHEN, SYDVKM. This CDR3 has 14 amino acids. V dropped 5 bases and J dropped 2 bases, with 12 bases sitting between them. The CDR3 DNA follows: TGTGCCAGCAGTACCGCAGGGGTAAACTATGGCTACACCTTC. Translation gives CASSTAGVNYGYTF.

The chain employs TRBV19 and TRBJ2-1, with 12 positions matching TRBD2. CDR1 and CDR2 from the germline V gene are LNHDA and SQIVND (reference sequence). The J segment lost 6 bases and the V segment lost 4 bases, leaving 13 bases of the junction unmatched. There are 18 residues in the CDR3. CDR3 amino acids: CASSKRLAGVRGFNEQFF. CDR3 DNA sequence: TGTGCCAGTAGTAAGAGACTAGCGGGAGTAAGAGGGTTCAATGAGCAGTTCTTC.

This chain links TRBV5-1 with TRBJ2-1; D unresolved. The length of the CDR3 is 14 residues. V was pared by 0 bases and J by 8 bases, with 12 bases between. Germline V lookup: CDR1 SGHRS, CDR2 YFSETQ. The CDR3 bases are TGCGCCAGCAGCTTGGCCGACACCATGGATGAGCAGTTCTTC. Amino acid sequence: CASSLADTMDEQFF.

The gene calls are TRBV11-3 and TRBJ2-5, with D perhaps matching TRBD1 (5 bases). V lost 5 bases to trimming and J lost 6 bases, with 10 bases between them. The CDR3 contains 12 residues. The germline gives CDR1 SGHNT, CDR2 YENEEA. The CDR3 protein is CASSPDRKTQYF. The CDR3 region has the DNA TGTGCCAGCAGCCCCGACAGAAAGACCCAGTACTTC.

This CDR3 is CASSEPRGGSYNEQFF. The CDR3 DNA follows: TGTGCCAGCAGTGAACCGAGGGGAGGGTCCTACAATGAGCAGTTCTTC. The chain employs TRBV6-1 and TRBJ2-1, with 7 bases matching TRBD2. The CDR3 is made up of 16 amino acids. The J segment lost 1 base and the V segment lost 2 bases, leaving 5 bases of the junction unmatched. Germline loops: CDR1 MNHNS, CDR2 SASEGT.

The V call is TRBV2, the J call TRBJ2-1; tentative D call: TRBD1 (5 bases). This CDR3 has 11 residues. Germline assignment: CDR1 SNHLY and CDR2 FYNNEI. Trimming pared 10 bases from V and 7 bases from J, leaving 11 bases between. DNA for the CDR3: TGTGCCACCAAACCAGGGAATGAGCAGTTCTTC. Its translation is CATKPGNEQFF.

This chain joins TRBV10-3 and TRBJ2-7, with D perhaps matching TRBD1 (6 bases). Looked up from germline, CDR1 is ENHRY and CDR2 is SYGVKD. V was shortened by 6 bases and J by 5 bases, with 23 bases between the two germline ends. This CDR3 is built from 16 residues. CDR3 loop: CAIRDGAYKQGHEQYF. The CDR3 DNA sequence: TGTGCCATCAGAGATGGGGCTTACAAACAGGGCCACGAGCAGTACTTC.

The chain is built from TRBV5-5 and TRBJ1-6; 10 bases map to TRBD1. The CDR3 totals 15 residues. V lost 5 bases, J lost 6 bases, and 5 bases stayed unmatched. Germline V gives CDR1 SGHKS, CDR2 YYEKEE (reference sequence). In DNA form, the CDR3 reads TGTGCCAGCAGATATGGGGACAGGGGTAATTCACCCCTCCACTTT. It is translated as CASRYGDRGNSPLHF.

The chain uses TRBV27 and TRBJ1-2, with D perhaps TRBD1 (5 bases). V was trimmed by 3 bases and J by 2 bases, leaving 7 bases between them. Germline V gene data show CDR1 as MNHEY and CDR2 as SMNVEV (reference sequence). The CDR3 length is 13 residues. The CDR3 sequence is CASSLQGNYGYTF. CDR3 nucleotides: TGTGCCAGCAGTTTGCAGGGCAACTATGGCTACACCTTC.

The J gene is TRBJ2-7, the V gene TRBV7-9; no clear D gene. The CDR3 consists of 17 residues. V lost 4 bases and J 5 bases, leaving 24 bases between the germline ends. Germline V gene lookup returns CDR1 SEHNR and CDR2 FQNEAQ (reference sequence). The CDR3 coding sequence is TGTGCCAGCAGCTCCACCAAGGCGGCCAGATCGCTGAACGAGCAGTACTTC. Its translation: CASSSTKAARSLNEQYF.

The chain has TRBV5-1 and TRBJ2-1; weak D call: TRBD1 (5 bases). Trimming took 0 bases from V and 6 from J, leaving 13 bases between them. The CDR3 sequence is 15 residues long. CDR1 is SGHRS and CDR2 is YFSETQ in the germline V gene. The CDR3: CASSLDARVGNEQFF. CDR3 bases: TGCGCCAGCAGCTTGGATGCCAGGGTTGGCAATGAGCAGTTCTTC.

The chain employs TRBV6-5 and TRBJ1-5; D is unclear. CDR3 length: 15 amino acids. V dropped 7 bases and J dropped 7 bases, with 20 bases sitting between them. Germline V gene lookup returns CDR1 MNHEY and CDR2 SVGAGI. Written as DNA, the CDR3 is TGTGCCAGCAAAGTTACATGGCGCGGTGACCAGCCCCAGCATTTT. This gives the protein CASKVTWRGDQPQHF.

V usage is TRBV5-1 and J usage is TRBJ2-7, with 12 bases fitting TRBD1. The CDR3 is made up of 15 amino acids. After removal of 4 bases from V and 9 bases from J, the junction contained 11 bases not matched to a gene. Germline assignment: CDR1 SGHRS and CDR2 YFSETQ. In DNA form, the CDR3 reads TGCGCCAGCAGCCCCCTGGGGGGACAGGGGGCTCGGCAGTACTTC. Translation gives CASSPLGGQGARQYF.

V and J are TRBV5-1 and TRBJ1-1; no clear D gene. Per germline, CDR1 SGHRS and CDR2 YFSETQ. This CDR3 contains 13 residues. Trimming left V 6 bases short and J 4 bases short, with 13 bases between. Written as DNA, the CDR3 is TGCGCCAGCACTTACCTAGGAGGCACTGAAGCTTTCTTT. It translates to CASTYLGGTEAFF. The full variable domain, rest sourced from reference TRBV5-1 and TRBJ1-1, is KAGVTQTPRYLIKTRGQQVTLSCSPISGHRSVSWYQQTPGQGLQFLFEYFSETQRNKGNFPGRFSGRQFSNSRSEMNVSTLELGDSALYLCASTYLGGTEAFFGQGTRLTVV.

J is TRBJ1-1 and V is TRBV5-1, with 9 bases that match TRBD1. V was pared by 3 bases and J by 4 bases, with 7 bases of the junction left unmatched. Looked up from germline, CDR1 is SGHRS and CDR2 is YFSETQ. The CDR3 extends over 15 amino acids. CDR3 residues: CASSWEGTGITEAFF. CDR3 bases: TGCGCCAGCAGCTGGGAGGGGACAGGGATCACTGAAGCTTTCTTT.

The V and J genes are TRBV12-3 or TRBV12-4 and TRBJ2-2, with D possibly being TRBD2 (5 bases). The CDR3 is made up of 13 amino acids. With 10 bases removed from V and 4 bases from J, the gap between germline ends came to 13 bases. This CDR3 is CATRRGGTGELFF. CDR3 nucleotides: TGTGCCACCCGCCGCGGAGGCACCGGGGAGCTGTTTTTT.

The rearrangement joins TRBV18 to TRBJ1-2; no reliable D call. The V end was cut by 0 bases, the J end by 0 bases, with 8 bases between. The germline V gene has CDR1 KGHSH and CDR2 LQKENI. CDR3 length: 15 residues. In DNA form, the CDR3 reads TGTGCCAGCTCACCACCGGCAGCGGCTAACTATGGCTACACCTTC. Encoded protein: CASSPPAAANYGYTF.

V gene TRBV7-8 combines with J gene TRBJ2-5, with 7 bases lining up with TRBD2. CDR1 and CDR2 (germline): SGHVS, FQNEAQ. There are 14 residues in the CDR3. Trimming cost V 3 bases and J 5 bases; bases outside gene matches: 6. For the CDR3, the DNA is TGTGCCAGCAGCTTCCGGGGAGCGGGGGAGACCCAGTACTTC. Amino acid sequence: CASSFRGAGETQYF.

The gene calls are TRBV10-3 and TRBJ1-3, with D possibly matching TRBD1 (5 bases). Per germline, CDR1 ENHRY and CDR2 SYGVKD. There are 13 residues in the CDR3. V dropped 8 bases and J dropped 4 bases, with 12 bases sitting between them. CDR3 amino acids: CAIRSGVGNTIYF. CDR3 bases: TGTGCCATCCGATCGGGGGTGGGAAACACCATATATTTT.